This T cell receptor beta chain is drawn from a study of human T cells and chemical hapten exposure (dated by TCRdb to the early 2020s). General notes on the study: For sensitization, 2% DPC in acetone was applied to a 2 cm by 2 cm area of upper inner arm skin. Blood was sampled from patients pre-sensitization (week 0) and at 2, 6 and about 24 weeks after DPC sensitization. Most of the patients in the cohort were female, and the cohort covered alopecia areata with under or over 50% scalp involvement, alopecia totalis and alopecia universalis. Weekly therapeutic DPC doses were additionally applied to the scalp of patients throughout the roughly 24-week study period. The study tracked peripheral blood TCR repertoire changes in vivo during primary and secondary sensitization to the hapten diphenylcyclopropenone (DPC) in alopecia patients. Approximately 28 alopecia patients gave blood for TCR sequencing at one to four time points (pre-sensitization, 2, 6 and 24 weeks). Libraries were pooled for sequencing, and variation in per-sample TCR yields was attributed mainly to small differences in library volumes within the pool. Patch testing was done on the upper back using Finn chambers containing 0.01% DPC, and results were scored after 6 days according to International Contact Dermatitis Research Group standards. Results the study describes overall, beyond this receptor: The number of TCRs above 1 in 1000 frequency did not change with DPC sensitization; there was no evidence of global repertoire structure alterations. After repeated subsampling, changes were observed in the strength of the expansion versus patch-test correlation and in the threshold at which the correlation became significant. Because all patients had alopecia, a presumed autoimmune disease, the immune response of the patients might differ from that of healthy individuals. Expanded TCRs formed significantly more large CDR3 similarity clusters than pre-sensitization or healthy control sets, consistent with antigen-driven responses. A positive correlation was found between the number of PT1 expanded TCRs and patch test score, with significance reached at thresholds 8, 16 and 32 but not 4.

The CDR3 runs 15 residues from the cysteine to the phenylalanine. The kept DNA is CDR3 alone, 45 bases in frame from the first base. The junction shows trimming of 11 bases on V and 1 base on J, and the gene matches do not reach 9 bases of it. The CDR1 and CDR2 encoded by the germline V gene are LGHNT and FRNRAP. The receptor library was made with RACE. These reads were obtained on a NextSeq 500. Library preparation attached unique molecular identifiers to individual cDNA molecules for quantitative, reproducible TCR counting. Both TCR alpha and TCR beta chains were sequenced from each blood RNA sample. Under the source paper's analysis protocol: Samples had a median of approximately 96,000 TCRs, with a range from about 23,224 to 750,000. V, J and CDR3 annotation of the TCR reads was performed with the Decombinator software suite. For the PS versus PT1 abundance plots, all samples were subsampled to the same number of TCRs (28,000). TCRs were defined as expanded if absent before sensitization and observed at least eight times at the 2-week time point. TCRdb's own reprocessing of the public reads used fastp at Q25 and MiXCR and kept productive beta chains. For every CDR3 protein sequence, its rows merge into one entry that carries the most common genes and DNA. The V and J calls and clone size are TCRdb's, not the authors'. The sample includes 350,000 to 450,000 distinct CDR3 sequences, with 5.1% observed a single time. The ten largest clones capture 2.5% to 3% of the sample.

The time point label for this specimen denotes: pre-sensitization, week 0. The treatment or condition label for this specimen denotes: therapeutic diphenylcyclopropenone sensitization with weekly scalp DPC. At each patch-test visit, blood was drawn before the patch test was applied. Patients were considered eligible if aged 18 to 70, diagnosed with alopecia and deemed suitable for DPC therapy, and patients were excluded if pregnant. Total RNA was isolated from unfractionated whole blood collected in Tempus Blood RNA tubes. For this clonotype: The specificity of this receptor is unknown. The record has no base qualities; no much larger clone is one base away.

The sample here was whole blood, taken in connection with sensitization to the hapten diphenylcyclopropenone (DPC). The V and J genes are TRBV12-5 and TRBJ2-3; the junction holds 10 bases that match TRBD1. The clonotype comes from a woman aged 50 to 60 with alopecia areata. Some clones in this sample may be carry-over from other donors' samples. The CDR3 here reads CAGGTGVAGTDTQYF. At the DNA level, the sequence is TGTGCTGGCGGGACAGGGGTTGCTGGCACAGATACGCAGTATTTT.